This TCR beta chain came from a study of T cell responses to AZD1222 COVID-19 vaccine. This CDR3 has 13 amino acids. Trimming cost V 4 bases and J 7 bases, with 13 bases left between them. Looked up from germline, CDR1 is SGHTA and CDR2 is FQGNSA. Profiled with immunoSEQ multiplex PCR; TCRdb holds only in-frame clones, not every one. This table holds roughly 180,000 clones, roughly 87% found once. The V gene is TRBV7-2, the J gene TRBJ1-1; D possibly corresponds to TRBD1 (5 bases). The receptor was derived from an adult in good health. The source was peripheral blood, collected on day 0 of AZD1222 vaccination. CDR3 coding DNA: TGTGCCAGCAGCTCGCGGAGGGACTATGAAGCTTTCTTT. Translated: CASSSRRDYEAFF.